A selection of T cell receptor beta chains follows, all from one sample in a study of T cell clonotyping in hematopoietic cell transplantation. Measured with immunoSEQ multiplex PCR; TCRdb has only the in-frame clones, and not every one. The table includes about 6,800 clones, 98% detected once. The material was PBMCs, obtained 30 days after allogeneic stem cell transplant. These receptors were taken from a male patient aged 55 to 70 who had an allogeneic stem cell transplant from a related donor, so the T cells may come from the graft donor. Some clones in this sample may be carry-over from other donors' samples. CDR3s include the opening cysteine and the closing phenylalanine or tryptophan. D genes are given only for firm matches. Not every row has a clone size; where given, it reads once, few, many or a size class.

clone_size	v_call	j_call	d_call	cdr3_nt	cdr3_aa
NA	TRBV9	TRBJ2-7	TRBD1	TGTGCCAGCAGCGCGGGACAGGGAACCTACGAGCAGTACTTC	CASSAGQGTYEQYF
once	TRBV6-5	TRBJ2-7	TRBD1	TGTGCCAGCAGTTACTCGGGGGGGACAGGGGCCTACGAGCAGTACTTC	CASSYSGGTGAYEQYF
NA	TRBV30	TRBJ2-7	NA	TGTGCCTGGAGTGTACTGCAGGGCTACGAGCAGTACTTC	CAWSVLQGYEQYF
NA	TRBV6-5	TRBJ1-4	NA	TGTGCCAGCAGCCCCGTGGGAGAGGGTGGGGAAGGTCTGTTTTTT	CASSPVGEGGEGLFF
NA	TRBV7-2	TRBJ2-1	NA	TGTGCCAGCAGCTTAGCGGGGGTCTACAATGAGCAGTTCTTC	CASSLAGVYNEQFF
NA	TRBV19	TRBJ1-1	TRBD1	TGTGCCAGTAGCCCTGACAGGGGTGATACTGAAGCTTTCTTT	CASSPDRGDTEAFF
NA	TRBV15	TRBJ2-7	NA	TGTGCCACCAGCAGAGGTTCGACATCCTACGAGCAGTACTTC	CATSRGSTSYEQYF
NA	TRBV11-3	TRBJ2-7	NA	TGTGCCAGCAGCCCCGATGGTCGGGGAACCGGGGAGCAGTACTTC	CASSPDGRGTGEQYF
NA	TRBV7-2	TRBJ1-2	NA	TGTGCCAGCAGCTTAGGTGGGGATAACTATGACTACACCTTC	CASSLGGDNYDYTF
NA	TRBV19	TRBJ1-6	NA	TGTGCCAGTAGTCCTGGTGCAGGGCAAACACCCCTCCACTTT	CASSPGAGQTPLHF
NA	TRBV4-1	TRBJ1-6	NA	TGCGCCAGCAGCCAAGTAGGCAGGAGCTCCTATAATTCACCCCTCCACTTT	CASSQVGRSSYNSPLHF
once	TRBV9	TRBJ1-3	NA	TGTGCCAGCAGCGTAGGAGTGAGCTCTGGAAACACCATATATTTT	CASSVGVSSGNTIYF
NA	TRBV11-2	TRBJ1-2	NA	TGTGCCAGCAGCTTAGAAAGGGATAACTATGGCTACACCTTC	CASSLERDNYGYTF
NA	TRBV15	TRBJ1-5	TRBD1	TGTGCCACCAGCAGGCCGACAGGGGTGCTCGATCAGCCCCAGCATTTT	CATSRPTGVLDQPQHF
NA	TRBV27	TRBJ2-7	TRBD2	TGTGCCAGCAGTTTGGACGGGGAGGGCTCCTACGAGCAGTACTTC	CASSLDGEGSYEQYF
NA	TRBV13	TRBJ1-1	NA	TGTGCCAGCAGCTTAGAAGGAAGCACTGAAGCTTTCTTT	CASSLEGSTEAFF
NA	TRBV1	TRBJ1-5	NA	TGCACCAGCAGCCAAGACCCGGACGCTAGCAATCAGCCCCAGCATTTT	CTSSQDPDASNQPQHF
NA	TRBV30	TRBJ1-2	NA	TGTGCCTGGGGGGAGACTGACTATGGCTACACCTTC	CAWGETDYGYTF
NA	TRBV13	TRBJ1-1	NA	TGTGCCAGCAGCTCAAAGCTAAAAGCTTTCTTT	CASSSKLKAFF
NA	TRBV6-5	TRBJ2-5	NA	TGTGCCAGCAGTCAGGGGGGAGAGACCCAGTACTTC	CASSQGGETQYF
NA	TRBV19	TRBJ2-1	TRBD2	TGTGCCAGTCGGAGTCTAGCGGGGGCTTACAATGAGCAGTTCTTC	CASRSLAGAYNEQFF
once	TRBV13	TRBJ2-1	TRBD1	TGTGCCAGCAGCCCCGGGACAGGGGTCTACAATGAGCAGTTCTTC	CASSPGTGVYNEQFF
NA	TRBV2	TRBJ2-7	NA	TGTGCCAGCAGCTCCGGGACATTGTCATACTACGAGCAGTACTTC	CASSSGTLSYYEQYF
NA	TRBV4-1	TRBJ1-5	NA	TGCGCCAGCAGCCAAGAGGGCACGGCTAATCAGCCCCAGCATTTT	CASSQEGTANQPQHF
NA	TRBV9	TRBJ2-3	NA	TGTGCCAGCAGCGTAAGGGGTTACACAGATACGCAGTATTTT	CASSVRGYTDTQYF
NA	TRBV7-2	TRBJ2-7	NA	TGTGCCAGCAGCCCACACAGCTACGAGCAGTACTTC	CASSPHSYEQYF
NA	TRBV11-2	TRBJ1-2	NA	TGTGCCAGCAGCTTAGATCGGGGAGGAGGCTACACCTTC	CASSLDRGGGYTF
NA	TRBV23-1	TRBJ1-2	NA	TGCGCCAGCAGTCAACAAAGCCCCTCAGGAGGCTACACCTTC	CASSQQSPSGGYTF
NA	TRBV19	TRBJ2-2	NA	TGTGCCAGTAGCCGGGGTTCGGGCACCGGGGAGCTGTTTTTT	CASSRGSGTGELFF
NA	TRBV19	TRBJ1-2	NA	TGTGCCAGTAGTATAGACAGGGTGCACACCTTC	CASSIDRVHTF
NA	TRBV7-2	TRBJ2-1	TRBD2	TGTGCCAGCAGCTTAGCAGCGGGGGAGTACAATGAGCAGTTCTTC	CASSLAAGEYNEQFF
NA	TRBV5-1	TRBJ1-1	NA	TGCGCCACCAAGGGGGAGACAGAGATTGAAGCTTTCTTT	CATKGETEIEAFF
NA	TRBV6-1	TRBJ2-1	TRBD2	TGTGCCAGCAGGGGTCCGGGGGGGGGTTACAATGAGCAGTTCTTC	CASRGPGGGYNEQFF
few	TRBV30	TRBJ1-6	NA	TGTGCCTGGACCCTTAGTACCTCCCAGGGGTCACCCCTCCACTTT	CAWTLSTSQGSPLHF
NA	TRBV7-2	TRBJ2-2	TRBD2	TGTGCCAGCAGTCCTGAAAGGAGGACTAGCTCCCCCGGGGAGCTGTTTTTT	CASSPERRTSSPGELFF
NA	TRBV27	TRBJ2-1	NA	TGTGCCAGCAGTTTAGGGGGACCCTACAATGAGCAGTTCTTC	CASSLGGPYNEQFF
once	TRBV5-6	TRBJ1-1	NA	TGTGCCAGCAGCTTGGCCGGTACAACTACTGAAGCTTTCTTT	CASSLAGTTTEAFF